This record looks at one T cell receptor beta chain sequence and its context. In the authors' workflow: Quantification of nucleated cells was approximated via reference gene primer amplification. Some clones are missing from TCRdb's copy, which holds only in-frame ones; the method was immunoSEQ multiplex PCR. V and J calls and clone size come straight from that table; D and trimming were deduced from the DNA. The sample holds hundreds of thousands of clones; about 90% are singletons and the top ten take 3% to 3.5%. This CDR3 is built from 19 residues. Germline V gene lookup returns CDR1 LGHDT and CDR2 YNNKEL (reference sequence). V lost 1 base and J lost 0; bases outside the gene matches: 8. This record belongs to a study of blood T cell repertoires in COVID-19. Study overall: The United States, Italy and Spain supplied acute and convalescent COVID-19 samples. PBMCs, B-cell-depleted T cells, or T cells provided the cDNA or gDNA that made up the material.

The receptor's source is a man aged 18 to 35 with active or convalescent COVID-19. The chain combines TRBV3-1 (or the pseudogene TRBV3-2) with TRBJ2-3, with 12 bases lining up with TRBD1. Material for sequencing was peripheral blood. As DNA, the CDR3 is TGTGCCAGCAGCCAAGTCGGGGGGACAGGGGGCGATAGCACAGATACGCAGTATTTT. Encoded protein: CASSQVGGTGGDSTDTQYF.